This T cell receptor (beta chain) was identified in a study of blood T cell repertoires in COVID-19. This table comes from immunoSEQ multiplex PCR, and its TCRdb copy is limited to in-frame clones, with some not included. The sample lists hundreds of thousands of clones; roughly nine tenths were seen once. Researchers sorted participants into cohorts using their self-reported clinical history. The CDR3 runs 16 residues. Germline lookup yields CDR1 SGHNT and CDR2 YYREEE (reference sequence). The V gene end was trimmed by 3 bases and the J gene end by 6 bases; junction bases not matched to a gene: 9. The J gene is TRBJ1-6, the V gene TRBV5-4; 7 bases match TRBD1. Sample: PBMCs or T cells enriched from blood (not recorded which). The sequence was obtained from a woman between 50 and 59 years old in a cohort exposed to, infected with or recovered from COVID-19 (not recorded which). The CDR3 here is CASSSLPDRSNSPLHF. DNA for the CDR3: TGTGCCAGCAGCTCCCTCCCGGACAGGTCTAATTCACCCCTCCACTTT. Variable domain in full (rest from reference TRBV5-4 and TRBJ1-6): ETGVTQSPTHLIKTRGQQVTLRCSSQSGHNTVSWYQQALGQGPQFIFQYYREEENGRGNFPPRFSGLQFPNYSSELNVNALELDDSALYLCASSSLPDRSNSPLHFGNGTRLTVT.